The 8 T cell receptor beta chains below all came from one sample that was sequenced in a study of sequential checkpoint blockade in melanoma. Clones were sequenced by immunoSEQ multiplex PCR, and TCRdb holds only the in-frame ones, with some missing. The sample holds about 1,900 clones; about 26% are singletons and the top ten take around 12%. As for treatment: randomized to nivolumab then ipilimumab (arm A) or the reverse (arm B). Source: tumor tissue (inferred from file names), taken from a patient given nivolumab and ipilimumab in sequence. The receptors were gathered from a human donor with melanoma.

The table lists this clone with a few counts. J is TRBJ1-4 and V is TRBV19, with 8 bases fitting TRBD1. Germline values: CDR1 LNHDA, CDR2 SQIVND (reference sequence). J was trimmed by 7 bases and V by 5 bases; bases with no gene match: 6. This CDR3 has 14 amino acids. The CDR3 protein is CASSPTGGGEKLFF. The CDR3 DNA sequence: TGTGCCAGTAGTCCAACAGGGGGGGGTGAAAAACTGTTTTTT.

The V call is TRBV28, the J call TRBJ1-5; the D is unclear. Germline CDR1 reads MDHEN; CDR2 reads SYDVKM. The CDR3 is made up of 12 amino acids. The ends were cut back, 1 base at V and 9 bases at J, with 7 bases in the middle. CDR3 loop: CASSLLRGPQHF. The CDR3 coding sequence is TGTGCCAGCAGTTTATTGCGCGGGCCCCAGCATTTT.

This chain joins TRBV19 and TRBJ1-2, with TRBD1 as a possible D gene (6 bases). The CDR3 spans 15 residues. Germline CDR1 and CDR2: LNHDA and SQIVND (reference sequence). Trimming stripped 4 bases from V and 2 bases from J, with 14 bases between. The CDR3 reads CASSKQGSLNYGYTF. The CDR3 coding sequence is TGTGCCAGTAGTAAACAGGGTTCTCTCAACTATGGCTACACCTTC.

This clone came up a few times. V and J are TRBV30 and TRBJ1-1; 9 nucleotides line up with TRBD1. This CDR3 is 14 amino acids long. V gave up 5 bases and J gave up 6 bases; unmatched junction bases: 10. The V gene's germline CDR1 is GTSNPN and CDR2 SVGIG (reference sequence). Here the CDR3 reads CAWSTGGVSAEAFF. CDR3 DNA: TGTGCCTGGTCTACAGGGGGCGTTTCCGCTGAAGCTTTCTTT.

The J gene is TRBJ1-1, the V gene TRBV6-8; 8 nucleotides line up with TRBD1. Per germline, CDR1 MNHGY and CDR2 SAAAGT. This CDR3 contains 13 residues. The ends lost 7 bases at V and 3 bases at J; junction bases unmatched: 4. The CDR3 region is CASTSDRDTEAFF. CDR3 bases: TGTGCCAGCACTTCGGACAGGGACACTGAAGCTTTCTTT.

This clone rates as medium-sized. This sequence joins TRBV11-3 and TRBJ2-7, with a tentative D call TRBD1 (6 bases). Germline V gives CDR1 SGHNT, CDR2 YENEEA. The CDR3 loop spans 16 amino acids. V gave up 5 bases and J gave up 6 bases, with 23 bases separating them. For the CDR3, the DNA is TGTGCCAGCAGCCAACGGACGACAGGTGGGGCTAGCGAGCAGTACTTC. Encoded protein: CASSQRTTGGASEQYF.

On this clone itself: The read ends 1 residue early relative to the CDR3; the germline J gene fills the gap. The rearrangement uses TRBV10-3 and TRBJ2-1, with 9 nucleotides matching TRBD1. Germline assignment: CDR1 ENHRY and CDR2 SYGVKD. Trimming at V came to 2 bases and at J to 7 bases, leaving 9 bases not matched to a gene. The CDR3 covers 16 residues. The sequenced CDR3 bases are TGTGCCATCAGTGAGCCGGGGACAGGGAGTGTTAATGAGCAGTTC. This translates into CAISEPGTGSVNEQF. The full CDR3 reads CAISEPGTGSVNEQFF.

This chain connects TRBV28 to TRBJ1-4, with 9 nucleotides matching TRBD1. This CDR3 spans 14 amino acids. The ends lost 6 bases at V and 5 bases at J; junction bases unmatched: 4. Germline lookup yields CDR1 MDHEN and CDR2 SYDVKM. CDR3 coding DNA: TGTGCCAGCAGGGGGACAGGGCGGAATGAAAAACTGTTTTTT. It is translated as CASRGTGRNEKLFF.